A single sample is the source of the 30 T cell receptor beta chains below, sequenced in a study of blood T cell repertoires in COVID-19 (dated by TCRdb to about 2020). Library generation was performed with the immunoSEQ multiplex PCR assay. This immuneACCESS table, as held by TCRdb, lists in-frame sequences with V and J called but not all clones. Of the missing ones, under half trace to an unresolved V gene in checked studies; the others have no known cause. In all, the sample holds some 180,000 clones, and around nine tenths of those were seen once. Together, the top ten hold 6.5% to 8.5% of the sample. Sequencing input: peripheral blood. All receptors derive from a man aged 35 to 55 with acute or convalescent COVID-19.

This clone appeared once. The rearrangement joins TRBV12-5 to TRBJ1-4; 7 bases line up with TRBD1. The CDR3 contains 15 residues. With V trimmed by 5 bases and J by 5 bases, 8 bases remained unmatched. Germline assignment: CDR1 LGHNT and CDR2 FRNRAP. The CDR3 reads CASGPGDRINEKLFF. In DNA form, the CDR3 reads TGTGCTAGTGGTCCCGGGGACAGAATCAATGAAAAACTGTTTTTT.

The gene calls are TRBV7-9 and TRBJ1-2; maybe TRBD1 (5 bases). V lost 5 bases and J lost 12, with 13 bases in between. This CDR3 contains 11 residues. Per the germline V gene, CDR1 is SEHNR and CDR2 is FQNEAQ (reference sequence). CDR3 sequence (DNA): TGTGCCAGCAGCCCCCTCGGGGGTGACACCTTC. This encodes CASSPLGGDTF.

With regard to this clone: Different DNA sequences within this sample yield the same CDR3. This chain joins TRBV12-3 or TRBV12-4 and TRBJ2-7, with TRBD1 as a possible D gene (5 bases). Trimming removed 6 bases from V and 4 bases from J, with 10 bases in between. The CDR3 totals 12 residues. The CDR3 region is CASSPQGYEQYF. CDR3 bases: TGTGCCAGCAGCCCTCAGGGATACGAGCAGTACTTC.

The chain joins TRBV10-3 to TRBJ1-1; 12 bases align to TRBD1. CDR1 and CDR2 (germline): ENHRY, SYGVKD. V lost 5 bases and J lost 1; bases outside the gene matches: 5. CDR3 length: 16 amino acids. CDR3 coding DNA: TGTGCCATCAGTACCGGGACAGGGGGCCCGAACACTGAAGCTTTCTTT. It specifies CAISTGTGGPNTEAFF.

V gene TRBV27 combines with J gene TRBJ2-7, with 7 bases fitting TRBD2. This CDR3 contains 15 residues. V was clipped by 3 bases and J by 0 bases; unmatched bases: 5. Looked up from germline, CDR1 is MNHEY and CDR2 is SMNVEV (reference sequence). The CDR3 coding sequence is TGTGCCAGCAGTTTGGGGGGGGAGAGCTCCTACGAGCAGTACTTC. Amino acids: CASSLGGESSYEQYF.

The chain has TRBV19 and TRBJ2-5; TRBD1 aligns across 8 bases. Trimming at V came to 1 base and at J to 4 bases, leaving 5 bases not matched to a gene. Germline CDR1 LNHDA, CDR2 SQIVND (reference sequence). The CDR3 contains 15 residues. The CDR3 DNA is TGTGCCAGTAGTATAGGTGACAGGGGTAGAGAGACCCAGTACTTC. Protein sequence: CASSIGDRGRETQYF. Full variable domain (rest looked up from reference TRBV19 and TRBJ2-5): DGGITQSPKYLFRKEGQNVTLSCEQNLNHDAMYWYRQDPGQGLRLIYYSQIVNDFQKGDIAEGYSVSREKKESFPLTVTSAQKNPTAFYLCASSIGDRGRETQYFGPGTRLLVL.

The V call is TRBV10-1, the J call TRBJ2-1, with 7 bases identical to TRBD1. Germline V lookup: CDR1 WNHNN, CDR2 SYGVQD (reference sequence). CDR3 length: 15 residues. V shed 3 bases, J shed 6 bases, and the junction held 8 bases outside the gene matches. CDR3 residues: CASSDEGAAGNEQFF. In nucleotides, the CDR3 is TGCGCCAGCAGTGACGAGGGGGCCGCGGGCAATGAGCAGTTCTTC.

The V gene is TRBV5-1, the J gene TRBJ2-1, with D unresolved. CDR3 length equals 14 residues. Trimming left V 0 bases short and J 10 bases short, with 14 bases between. Germline V CDR1 and CDR2: SGHRS, YFSETQ. CDR3 protein: CASSLDYNSREQFF. CDR3 in DNA: TGCGCCAGCAGCTTGGATTATAACTCCCGCGAGCAGTTCTTC.

The rearrangement links TRBV9 to TRBJ2-5; D not resolved. Germline-derived CDR1 and CDR2 are SGDLS and YYNGEE. The CDR3 covers 16 residues. V was pared by 0 bases and J by 4 bases, with 16 bases between. As DNA, the CDR3 is TGTGCCAGCAGCGTAGCCCCCAAAGAGGTAATAGAGACCCAGTACTTC. Translated, it gives CASSVAPKEVIETQYF.

CDR3 DNA sequence: TGCGCCAGCAGCAATCAGGGACAGGGTGAAGCTTTCTTT. Translation gives CASSNQGQGEAFF. The rearrangement uses TRBV5-1 and TRBJ1-1; 9 nucleotides align to TRBD1. Germline CDR1 reads SGHRS; CDR2 reads YFSETQ. With 4 bases clipped from V and 7 bases from J, the junction kept 5 bases outside the gene matches. The CDR3 contains 13 residues.

In its sample, this clone was seen a few times. The V gene is TRBV24-1, the J gene TRBJ2-2, with D uncertain. There are 16 residues in the CDR3. Trimming cost V 4 bases and J 0 bases, with 11 bases left between them. Germline values: CDR1 KGHDR, CDR2 SFDVKD. The CDR3 coding sequence is TGTGCCACCAGTGAAGCTCTGATCGCGAACACCGGGGAGCTGTTTTTT. Encoded protein: CATSEALIANTGELFF.

This chain uses TRBV18 with TRBJ2-1; the D gene is possibly TRBD1 (8 bases). This CDR3 has 16 residues. Germline CDR1 is KGHSH and CDR2 is LQKENI. V was pared by 3 bases and J by 3 bases, with 15 bases between. CDR3 sequence: CASSPPQGGSYNEQFF. CDR3 DNA sequence: TGTGCCAGCTCACCGCCACAGGGGGGGAGCTACAATGAGCAGTTCTTC.

The chain links TRBV11-3 to TRBJ1-1, with D perhaps matching TRBD1 (5 bases). V shed 11 bases and J shed 4 bases, with 17 bases lying between them. The length of the CDR3 is 13 residues. The germline gives CDR1 SGHNT, CDR2 YENEEA. CDR3 loop: CAGPQGRGTEAFF. CDR3 DNA: TGTGCCGGGCCTCAGGGAAGGGGCACTGAAGCTTTCTTT.

The gene calls are TRBV11-2 and TRBJ2-1, with 9 nucleotides matching TRBD1. Germline V lookup: CDR1 SGHAT, CDR2 FQNNGV. With V trimmed by 5 bases and J by 9 bases, 5 bases remained unmatched. This CDR3 comprises 13 residues. CDR3 amino acids: CASSAGQGREQFF. Here the CDR3 DNA reads TGTGCCAGCAGCGCCGGACAGGGGCGTGAGCAGTTCTTC. Full variable domain (remainder filled in from reference TRBV11-2 and TRBJ2-1): EAGVAQSPRYKIIEKRQSVAFWCNPISGHATLYWYQQILGQGPKLLIQFQNNGVVDDSQLPKDRFSAERLKGVDSTLKIQPAKLEDSAVYLCASSAGQGREQFFGPGTRLTVL.

CDR3 sequence: CASSPEGICQETQYF. DNA for the CDR3: TGTGCCAGCAGCCCCGAGGGCATCTGCCAAGAGACCCAGTACTTC. The V and J genes are TRBV21-1 and TRBJ2-5; no DNA check was done on the table's D call, TRBD2. TRBV21-1 is shown as a pseudogene. The CDR3 extends over 15 amino acids.

The chain combines TRBV7-9 with TRBJ2-3; TRBD2 aligns across 13 bases. Germline values: CDR1 SEHNR, CDR2 FQNEAQ (reference sequence). CDR3 size: 16 residues. Trimming took 5 bases from V and 4 from J; bases not matched to a gene: 6. The CDR3 region is CASSLSGLAGADTQYF. CDR3 DNA: TGTGCCAGCAGCCTATCTGGACTAGCGGGGGCAGATACGCAGTATTTT.

The rearrangement links TRBV19 to TRBJ1-1; a weak D match, TRBD1 (5 bases). Germline V lookup: CDR1 LNHDA, CDR2 SQIVND (reference sequence). This CDR3 has 15 residues. Trimming removed 5 bases from V and 0 bases from J, with 13 bases in between. CDR3 sequence reads: CASSSLLQVNTEAFF. The CDR3 coding sequence is TGTGCCAGTAGTTCCTTATTACAGGTGAACACTGAAGCTTTCTTT. Looking up the rest from reference TRBV19 and TRBJ1-1 gives the full variable domain: DGGITQSPKYLFRKEGQNVTLSCEQNLNHDAMYWYRQDPGQGLRLIYYSQIVNDFQKGDIAEGYSVSREKKESFPLTVTSAQKNPTAFYLCASSSLLQVNTEAFFGQGTRLTVV.

The chain uses TRBV18 and TRBJ2-3; weak D call: TRBD2 (5 bases). The CDR3 runs to 14 residues. The germline gives CDR1 KGHSH, CDR2 LQKENI. The V gene lost 6 bases and the J gene lost 2 bases, with 12 bases spanning the gap. CDR3 in DNA: TGTGCCAGCTCCCAACTAGTCTCCACAGATACGCAGTATTTT. It is translated as CASSQLVSTDTQYF.

The chain combines TRBV6-6 with TRBJ2-7; 8 bases are shared with TRBD1. This CDR3 has 15 amino acids. Looked up from germline, CDR1 is MNHNY and CDR2 is SVGAGI (reference sequence). With 5 bases clipped from V and 4 bases from J, the junction kept 10 bases outside the gene matches. CDR3 protein: CASSRQGPVNYEQYF. CDR3 nucleotide sequence: TGTGCCAGCAGTCGACAGGGGCCCGTCAATTACGAGCAGTACTTC.

This clone was seen only a few times. This rearrangement joins TRBV6-2 or TRBV6-3 to TRBJ1-5, with D tentatively TRBD1 (5 bases). Germline CDR1 reads MNHEY; CDR2 reads SVGEGT. Deletions cut 5 bases from V and 9 bases from J, with 11 bases between. The length of the CDR3 is 12 residues. In DNA form, the CDR3 reads TGTGCCAGCAGTCGCAGGGTACTGCCCCAGCATTTT. Translating gives CASSRRVLPQHF.

CDR3: CAWSVDRTVGEKLFF. CDR3 nucleotide sequence: TGTGCCTGGAGTGTCGACAGGACGGTCGGGGAAAAACTGTTTTTT. The chain links TRBV30 to TRBJ1-4, with D possibly matching TRBD1 (6 bases). The CDR3 covers 15 residues. V lost 0 bases to trimming and J lost 8 bases, with 16 bases between them. Germline V gene sequence: CDR1 GTSNPN, CDR2 SVGIG (reference sequence).

This chain joins TRBV2 and TRBJ2-2, with TRBD1 matching over 7 bases. The CDR3 has 15 residues. Germline CDR1 is SNHLY and CDR2 is FYNNEI. The V segment lost 7 bases and the J segment 5 bases; nucleotides outside the gene matches: 10. The CDR3 region has the DNA TGTGCCAGCATCACCGACAGGGTAGATACCGGGGAGCTGTTTTTT. Translating it yields CASITDRVDTGELFF.

This sequence joins TRBV14 and TRBJ2-3; perhaps TRBD1 as D (5 bases). This CDR3 is built from 17 residues. V shed 0 bases and J shed 4 bases, with 17 bases lying between them. Germline CDR1 is SGHDN and CDR2 is FVKESK. The CDR3 loop is CASSQDRRRALADTQYF. The CDR3 nucleotides read TGTGCCAGCAGCCAAGATCGCCGCAGGGCGTTAGCAGATACGCAGTATTTT.

The chain combines TRBV30 with TRBJ1-2; 10 positions match TRBD1. In germline, CDR1 is GTSNPN, CDR2 SVGIG (reference sequence). V shed 4 bases and J 4 bases; nucleotides not matched to a gene: 6. The CDR3 contains 14 residues. The CDR3 nucleotides read TGTGCCTGGAATTACGGACAGGGGGGCTATGGCTACACCTTC. It codes for CAWNYGQGGYGYTF.

The rearrangement uses TRBV6-2 or TRBV6-3 and TRBJ2-3; D perhaps matches TRBD2 (6 bases). CDR3 length: 16 residues. CDR1 MNHEY and CDR2 SVGEGT come from the germline V gene. The V and J ends lost 2 bases and 0 bases respectively, with 12 bases between them. As DNA, the CDR3 is TGTGCCAGCAGTTACGGAGGGCCGATTAGCACAGATACGCAGTATTTT. Protein product: CASSYGGPISTDTQYF.

The V and J genes are TRBV5-1 and TRBJ2-1; 9 bases map to TRBD2. Germline CDR1 and CDR2: SGHRS and YFSETQ. CDR3 size: 15 residues. J gave up 2 bases and V 4 bases, and 4 bases lay outside the gene matches. The CDR3 DNA sequence: TGCGCCAGCAGCCTAGCGGGGCCCACCTACAATGAGCAGTTCTTC. As protein: CASSLAGPTYNEQFF.

The chain uses TRBV6-4 and TRBJ1-5; TRBD1 matches 7 bases. Germline CDR1 MRHNA, CDR2 SNTAGT. The CDR3 is 15 residues long. Trimming at V came to 5 bases and at J to 2 bases, leaving 6 bases not matched to a gene. The CDR3 DNA reads TGTGCCAGCAGTAAGACAGGGCTGGGCAATCAGCCCCAGCATTTT. It encodes CASSKTGLGNQPQHF.

In its sample, this clone was seen a few times. This chain links TRBV29-1 with TRBJ1-2, with 9 bases aligning to TRBD1. V dropped 6 bases and J dropped 8; count of bases not matched to a gene: 10. The germline V gene encodes CDR1 SQVTM and CDR2 ANQGSEA. CDR3 size: 13 residues. Here the CDR3 reads CSVVATGGWGYTF. The CDR3 DNA reads as TGCAGCGTAGTAGCCACAGGGGGCTGGGGCTACACCTTC. The full variable domain, in which reference TRBV29-1 and TRBJ1-2 provide the parts outside the CDR3, is SAVISQKPSRDICQRGTSLTIQCQVDSQVTMMFWYRQQPGQSLTLIATANQGSEATYESGFVIDKFPISRPNLTFSTLTVSNMSPEDSSIYLCSVVATGGWGYTFGSGTRLTVV.

The V gene is TRBV4-2, the J gene TRBJ2-5, with a possible D match to TRBD2 (6 bases). CDR1 is LGHNA and CDR2 is YNFKEQ in the germline V gene. The CDR3 is 14 residues long. V was cut by 4 bases and J by 0 bases, with 9 bases left in between. CDR3 in DNA: TGTGCCAGCAGCCTCCGGGACTACCAAGAGACCCAGTACTTC. Its translation is CASSLRDYQETQYF.

The chain recombines TRBV30 with TRBJ2-5; maybe TRBD1 (6 bases). Germline V gene sequence: CDR1 GTSNPN, CDR2 SVGIG (reference sequence). V lost 3 bases, J lost 5 bases, and 13 bases lay in between. The CDR3 loop spans 13 amino acids. The CDR3: CAWSLGTQETQYF. DNA of the CDR3: TGTGCCTGGAGCCTCGGGACACAGGAGACCCAGTACTTC.